The 30 T cell receptor beta chains below come from one sample, sequenced in a study of shared clonotypes between healthy human individuals. Some clones are missing from TCRdb's copy, which holds only in-frame ones; the method was immunoSEQ multiplex PCR. The table records around 500,000 clones, approximately 80% of them present only once. The material sequenced was PBMCs. The receptors come from a woman aged 40 to 50 in good health. Some clones in this sample may be carry-over from other donors' samples.

This sequence joins TRBV5-1 and TRBJ1-1; weak D call: TRBD1 (6 bases). CDR3 length: 17 amino acids. Germline V lookup: CDR1 SGHRS, CDR2 YFSETQ. Trimming took off 1 base at V and 0 bases at J, with 16 bases between the two ends. The CDR3 loop reads CASSLTGSGIMNTEAFF. The CDR3, as DNA: TGCGCCAGCAGCTTGACAGGGTCGGGAATCATGAACACTGAAGCTTTCTTT.

The V and J genes are TRBV4-3 and TRBJ1-4; a possible D gene is TRBD1 (6 bases). Germline V gene lookup returns CDR1 LGHNA and CDR2 YSLEER. This CDR3 is 16 amino acids long. V was trimmed by 4 bases and J by 0 bases, leaving 12 bases between them. The CDR3 DNA is TGCGCCAGCAGCCCCGGGACACTCACAACTAATGAAAAACTGTTTTTT. Its protein is CASSPGTLTTNEKLFF.

The gene calls are TRBV7-6 and TRBJ2-1; 12 nucleotides align to TRBD2. J was trimmed by 6 bases and V by 5 bases; bases with no gene match: 8. There are 16 residues in the CDR3. CDR1 is SGHVS, CDR2 FNYEAQ, per germline. Here the CDR3 DNA reads TGTGCCAGCAGCACCCGAGGGACTAGCGGGTCCAATGAGCAGTTCTTC. It codes for CASSTRGTSGSNEQFF.

The chain joins TRBV30 to TRBJ1-1; D gene ambiguous. V lost 2 bases and J 0 bases, leaving 13 bases between the germline ends. Germline V CDR1 and CDR2: GTSNPN, SVGIG (reference sequence). CDR3 length equals 15 residues. The chain's CDR3 is CAWSSFREMNTEAFF. The CDR3 nucleotides are TGTGCCTGGAGTTCCTTCAGAGAGATGAACACTGAAGCTTTCTTT. The full variable domain, with the rest looked up from reference TRBV30 and TRBJ1-1, is SQTIHQWPATLVQPVGSPLSLECTVEGTSNPNLYWYRQAAGRGLQLLFYSVGIGQISSEVPQNLSASRPQDRQFILSSKKLLLSDSGFYLCAWSSFREMNTEAFFGQGTRLTVV.

This clone was recorded a few times. This chain links TRBV11-2 with TRBJ1-3; D gene uncertain. The germline gives CDR1 SGHAT, CDR2 FQNNGV. The germline V and J ends were trimmed by 2 bases and 9 bases, with 20 bases remaining between them. The CDR3 runs to 16 residues. CDR3 protein: CASSLPGPAIASTIYF. The CDR3 DNA reads TGTGCCAGCAGCTTACCCGGACCAGCGATCGCAAGCACCATATATTTT. Complete variable domain (other parts from reference TRBV11-2 and TRBJ1-3): EAGVAQSPRYKIIEKRQSVAFWCNPISGHATLYWYQQILGQGPKLLIQFQNNGVVDDSQLPKDRFSAERLKGVDSTLKIQPAKLEDSAVYLCASSLPGPAIASTIYFGEGSWLTVV.

This clone was observed once. The rearrangement uses TRBV2 and TRBJ2-5; 8 bases agree with TRBD1. V shed 2 bases and J 3 bases; nucleotides not matched to a gene: 2. Germline CDR1 and CDR2: SNHLY and FYNNEI. CDR3 length equals 14 residues. The CDR3 DNA sequence: TGTGCCAGCAGTGAACAGGGGGCCGAAGAGACCCAGTACTTC. Protein: CASSEQGAEETQYF.

This sequence joins TRBV4-3 and TRBJ2-1, with 13 bases aligning to TRBD2. Trimming at V came to 0 bases and at J to 0 bases, leaving 14 bases not matched to a gene. The CDR3 consists of 22 residues. Per the germline V gene, CDR1 is LGHNA and CDR2 is YSLEER. DNA for the CDR3: TGCGCCAGCAGCCAAGACACCGGGTCCATGACTAGCGGGAGGCACTCCTACAATGAGCAGTTCTTC. Amino acid sequence: CASSQDTGSMTSGRHSYNEQFF.

The chain combines TRBV6-6 with TRBJ2-1; no reliable D call. CDR1 is MNHNY, CDR2 SVGAGI, per germline (reference sequence). The CDR3 consists of 15 residues. Trimming removed 2 bases at V and 0 bases at J, with 8 bases between. Here the CDR3 DNA reads TGTGCCAGCAGTTACCAGGTTAGCTCCTACAATGAGCAGTTCTTC. It encodes CASSYQVSSYNEQFF.

In nucleotides, the CDR3 is TGTGCCAGCACTAAAAGACTAGACACCGGGGAGCTGTTTTTT. It yields the protein CASTKRLDTGELFF. The V and J genes are TRBV6-6 and TRBJ2-2; TRBD2 might be the D (6 bases). This CDR3 is 14 amino acids long. V lost 7 bases and J 3 bases, leaving 12 bases between the germline ends. The germline gives CDR1 MNHNY, CDR2 SVGAGI (reference sequence).

In this sample, this clone turned up once. V usage is TRBV28 and J usage is TRBJ1-4, with TRBD1 as a possible D gene (5 bases). Germline CDR1 is MDHEN and CDR2 is SYDVKM. The CDR3 is made up of 14 amino acids. Deletions cut 6 bases from V and 6 bases from J, with 14 bases between. Here the CDR3 reads CASRPTGVDEKLFF. CDR3 bases: TGTGCCAGCAGGCCAACGGGGGTGGATGAAAAACTGTTTTTT.

Comment on this clone: Other nucleotide sequences in the sample specify the same CDR3. The rearrangement joins TRBV18 to TRBJ2-1, with 12 bases aligning to TRBD2. The ends lost 4 bases at V and 4 bases at J; junction bases unmatched: 2. The CDR3 runs to 15 residues. Germline CDR1 KGHSH, CDR2 LQKENI. This CDR3 reads CASSLGLAGYNEQFF. CDR3 bases: TGTGCCAGCTCACTCGGACTAGCGGGATACAATGAGCAGTTCTTC. The full variable domain, in which reference TRBV18 and TRBJ2-1 provide the parts outside the CDR3, is NAGVMQNPRHLVRRRGQEARLRCSPMKGHSHVYWYRQLPEEGLKFMVYLQKENIIDESGMPKERFSAEFPKEGPSILRIQQVVRGDSAAYFCASSLGLAGYNEQFFGPGTRLTVL.

The chain carries TRBV28 and TRBJ2-7; 12 bases map to TRBD2. The CDR3 has 14 amino acids. The trim removed 8 bases at V and 4 bases at J, leaving 6 bases unmatched. Germline lookup yields CDR1 MDHEN and CDR2 SYDVKM. Here the CDR3 reads CASEVGLAGYEQYF. CDR3 bases: TGTGCCAGCGAAGTGGGACTAGCGGGTTACGAGCAGTACTTC.

Comment on this clone: One base away lies a much larger clone, so this may be a sequencing read error. The rearrangement links TRBV30 to TRBJ1-6; D is undetermined. Germline V lookup: CDR1 GTSNPN, CDR2 SVGIG (reference sequence). CDR3 size: 14 residues. As DNA, the CDR3 is TGTGCCTGGAGTTTGGGAACAGACAATTCACCCCCCCACTTT. It yields the protein CAWSLGTDNSPPHF.

In its sample, this clone was seen once. The J gene is TRBJ1-1, the V gene TRBV21-1. TRBV21-1 is termed a pseudogene. There are 15 residues in the CDR3. Here the CDR3 DNA reads TGTGCCAGCAATAAACCAAGGGGAGCCCCGTCTGAAGCTTTCTTT. This codes for CASNKPRGAPSEAFF.

The CDR3 DNA reads as TGCGCCAGCTCCCCCGGGGAGGTTAGAAATGAGCAGTTCTTC. Translation: CASSPGEVRNEQFF. The J gene is TRBJ2-1, the V gene TRBV5-1; tentative D call: TRBD2 (6 bases). CDR3 length: 14 residues. Trimming left V 7 bases short and J 7 bases short, with 18 bases between. Germline values: CDR1 SGHRS, CDR2 YFSETQ.

This clone was found many times. V and J are TRBV5-4 and TRBJ1-1; 7 nucleotides match TRBD1. This CDR3 has 14 amino acids. Germline CDR1 reads SGHNT; CDR2 reads YYREEE (reference sequence). Trimming at V came to 6 bases and at J to 1 base, leaving 6 bases not matched to a gene. The CDR3 nucleotides read TGTGCCAGCACCTTCGGGGACAGGAACACTGAAGCTTTCTTT. This encodes CASTFGDRNTEAFF.

The chain has TRBV5-8 and TRBJ1-1; TRBD1 aligns across 9 bases. The CDR3 covers 16 residues. Germline lookup yields CDR1 SGHTS and CDR2 YDEGEE. With V trimmed by 3 bases and J by 2 bases, 8 bases remained unmatched. CDR3 sequence reads: CASSWAAGQGNTEAFF. The CDR3 nucleotides are TGTGCCAGCAGCTGGGCCGCGGGACAGGGAAACACTGAAGCTTTCTTT.

The V and J genes are TRBV6-5 and TRBJ2-7; TRBD2 agrees at 9 bases. The CDR3 length is 15 residues. The V gene end was trimmed by 2 bases and the J gene end by 2 bases; junction bases not matched to a gene: 4. The germline gives CDR1 MNHEY, CDR2 SVGAGI. The CDR3 loop reads CASSYSLAGTYEQYF. CDR3 DNA sequence: TGTGCCAGCAGTTACAGCCTAGCGGGAACCTACGAGCAGTACTTC.

In its sample, this clone was seen a few times. The V call is TRBV7-2, the J call TRBJ2-2; TRBD1 is a possible D gene (5 bases). The germline CDR1 and CDR2 sequences are SGHTA and FQGNSA. V was pared by 3 bases and J by 4 bases, with 12 bases between. The CDR3 consists of 15 residues. The chain's CDR3 is CASSFFRVGTGELFF. The CDR3 DNA sequence: TGTGCCAGCAGCTTCTTCAGGGTCGGCACCGGGGAGCTGTTTTTT. Looking up the rest from reference TRBV7-2 and TRBJ2-2 gives the full variable domain: GAGVSQSPSNKVTEKGKDVELRCDPISGHTALYWYRQSLGQGLEFLIYFQGNSAPDKSGLPSDRFSAERTGGSVSTLTIQRTQQEDSAVYLCASSFFRVGTGELFFGEGSRLTVL.

This clone appeared a few times. CDR3 sequence reads: CASRTAGTNTGELFF. CDR3 nucleotide sequence: TGCGCCAGCAGGACAGCGGGGACGAACACCGGGGAGCTGTTTTTT. The rearrangement links TRBV10-2 to TRBJ2-2, with 7 nucleotides matching TRBD2. Germline V gene data show CDR1 as WSHSY and CDR2 as SAAADI. CDR3 length equals 15 residues. J was trimmed by 0 bases and V by 6 bases; bases with no gene match: 4.

The chain has TRBV5-4 and TRBJ2-2; D unclear. CDR3 length: 14 residues. V was clipped by 0 bases and J by 4 bases, with 7 bases between them. Germline assignment: CDR1 SGHNT and CDR2 YYREEE (reference sequence). The CDR3 DNA reads TGTGCCAGCAGCTTGGACACCACCACCGGGGAGCTGTTTTTT. It specifies CASSLDTTTGELFF.

The chain combines TRBV7-2 with TRBJ2-1; D ambiguous. There are 13 residues in the CDR3. Germline V CDR1 and CDR2: SGHTA, FQGNSA. Trimming cost V 3 bases and J 9 bases, with 12 bases left between them. CDR3 amino acids: CASSLPTPGEQFF. The DNA of the CDR3 is TGTGCCAGCAGCTTGCCCACTCCTGGTGAGCAGTTCTTC.

The V gene is TRBV11-1, the J gene TRBJ2-2; 7 bases map to TRBD2. The CDR3 sequence is 16 residues long. Unmatched junction bases numbered 3, after V lost 1 base and J lost 1 base. Per germline, CDR1 SGHAT and CDR2 FQDESV (reference sequence). CDR3 in amino acids: CASSLEIAGNTGELFF. CDR3 bases: TGTGCCAGCAGCTTAGAAATAGCGGGGAACACCGGGGAGCTGTTTTTT.

CDR3 amino acids: CSVEDPGRDLSEQYF. The CDR3 DNA reads as TGCAGCGTTGAAGATCCGGGCAGGGACCTTTCCGAGCAGTACTTC. The chain recombines TRBV29-1 with TRBJ2-7; D is perhaps TRBD1 or TRBD2 (5 bases each). With 0 bases removed from V and 6 bases from J, the gap between germline ends came to 18 bases. The CDR3 totals 15 residues. Germline CDR1 SQVTM, CDR2 ANQGSEA.

The chain has TRBV11-1 and TRBJ2-3; 8 bases align to TRBD2. From germline, CDR1 is SGHAT and CDR2 FQDESV (reference sequence). This CDR3 is built from 15 residues. V lost 1 base, J lost 5 bases, and 5 bases stayed unmatched. The CDR3 DNA reads as TGTGCCAGCAGCTTAGTTCCAGCGGGAGTAGATACGCAGTATTTT. This codes for CASSLVPAGVDTQYF.

This clone came up once. The V gene is TRBV19, the J gene TRBJ1-2, with 8 positions matching TRBD1. Germline CDR1 LNHDA, CDR2 SQIVND (reference sequence). Unmatched junction bases numbered 9, after V lost 10 bases and J lost 5 bases. There are 13 residues in the CDR3. The CDR3 spells CAIKDRGLYGYTF. DNA of the CDR3: TGTGCCATAAAAGACAGGGGCTTGTATGGCTACACCTTC.

In regard to this clone: The sample carries other DNA sequences with the same CDR3. The chain carries TRBV15 and TRBJ2-6; TRBD1 is a possible D gene (6 bases). The CDR3 runs to 15 residues. Deletions cut 5 bases from V and 1 base from J, with 9 bases between. Germline V gives CDR1 LNHNV, CDR2 YYDKDF (reference sequence). The DNA for the CDR3 is TGTGCCACCAGCTCCAGGGGATCTGGGGCCAACGTCCTGACTTTC. This sequence encodes CATSSRGSGANVLTF.

The rearrangement uses TRBV30 and TRBJ1-5, with TRBD1 matching over 10 bases. The CDR3 runs to 16 residues. V lost 2 bases to trimming and J lost 1 base; unmatched junction nucleotides: 5. Germline-derived CDR1 and CDR2 are GTSNPN and SVGIG (reference sequence). The CDR3 loop reads CAWSPRDRGSNQPQHF. In DNA form, the CDR3 reads TGTGCCTGGAGTCCCCGGGACAGGGGAAGCAATCAGCCCCAGCATTTT.

The J gene is TRBJ1-4, the V gene TRBV19; a possible D gene is TRBD1 (6 bases). The CDR3 loop spans 16 amino acids. V was clipped by 4 bases and J by 2 bases, with 14 bases between them. CDR1 is LNHDA, CDR2 SQIVND, per germline (reference sequence). The CDR3 is CASSTYSTGTNEKLFF. CDR3 in DNA: TGTGCCAGTAGTACCTACTCGACAGGTACTAATGAAAAACTGTTTTTT.

This chain joins TRBV5-1 and TRBJ2-1; 7 bases map to TRBD2. Germline V gives CDR1 SGHRS, CDR2 YFSETQ. Trimming took 1 base from V and 8 from J; bases not matched to a gene: 9. The CDR3 totals 15 residues. CDR3: CASSLSGTSNDEQFF. CDR3 bases: TGCGCCAGCAGCTTGAGCGGGACCTCGAACGATGAGCAGTTCTTC.